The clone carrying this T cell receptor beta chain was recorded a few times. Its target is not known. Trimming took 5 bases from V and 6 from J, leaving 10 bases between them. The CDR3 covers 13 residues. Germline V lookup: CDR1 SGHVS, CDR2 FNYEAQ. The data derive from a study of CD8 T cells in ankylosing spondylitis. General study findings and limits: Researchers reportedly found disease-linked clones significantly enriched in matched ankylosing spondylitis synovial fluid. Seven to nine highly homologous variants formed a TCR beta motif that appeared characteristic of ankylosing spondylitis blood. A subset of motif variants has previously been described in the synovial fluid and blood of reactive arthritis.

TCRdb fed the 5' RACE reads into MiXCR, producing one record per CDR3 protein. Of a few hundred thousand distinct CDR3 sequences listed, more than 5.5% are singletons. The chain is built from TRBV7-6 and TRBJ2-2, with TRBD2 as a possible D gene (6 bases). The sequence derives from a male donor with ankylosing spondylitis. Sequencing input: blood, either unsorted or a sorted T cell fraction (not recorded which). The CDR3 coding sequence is TGTGCCAGCAGCCGGGCGGGGCCCGGGGAGCTGTTTTTT. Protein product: CASSRAGPGELFF. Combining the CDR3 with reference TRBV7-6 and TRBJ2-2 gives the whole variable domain GAGVSQSPRYKVTKRGQDVALRCDPISGHVSLYWYRQALGQGPEFLTYFNYEAQQDKSGLPNDRFSAERPEGSISTLTIQRTEQRDSAMYRCASSRAGPGELFFGEGSRLTVL.